Following are 23 T cell receptor beta chains from one sample sequenced in a study of radiotherapy plus CTLA-4 blockade in lung cancer. The data were produced by immunoSEQ multiplex PCR, yet TCRdb's version contains in-frame clones alone and is incomplete. The table lists 80,000 or so clones, approximately 80% of them singletons, with about 0.79% in the top ten. Sample: peripheral blood, taken from a patient treated with radiotherapy plus ipilimumab. Receptors originate from a human donor with non-small cell lung cancer who had stable disease on radiotherapy plus ipilimumab.

J is TRBJ1-2 and V is TRBV27, with 8 bases lining up with TRBD1. The CDR3 extends over 11 amino acids. Germline V gene sequence: CDR1 MNHEY, CDR2 SMNVEV (reference sequence). After removal of 9 bases from V and 7 bases from J, the junction contained 4 bases not matched to a gene. Here the CDR3 reads CASGQGRGYTF. The CDR3 bases are TGTGCCAGTGGACAGGGACGTGGCTACACCTTC.

Here the CDR3 DNA reads TGTGCCAGCAGCCCTTGGCCTTCTAGCGGGAGAGAAGATACGCAGTATTTT. The encoded protein is CASSPWPSSGREDTQYF. V usage is TRBV7-9 and J usage is TRBJ2-3; 10 bases agree with TRBD2. The CDR3 extends over 17 amino acids. V lost 5 bases to trimming and J lost 5 bases; unmatched junction nucleotides: 13. Germline CDR1 reads SEHNR; CDR2 reads FQNEAQ (reference sequence).

This chain connects TRBV28 to TRBJ1-2; 7 bases line up with TRBD1. Unmatched junction bases numbered 8, after V lost 6 bases and J lost 4 bases. Germline V lookup: CDR1 MDHEN, CDR2 SYDVKM. The CDR3 contains 14 residues. CDR3 amino acids: CASSSKTGLYGYTF. The CDR3 DNA reads as TGTGCCAGCAGCTCCAAGACAGGGCTCTATGGCTACACCTTC.

This clone has just a few counts. This specimen includes other DNA sequences encoding the same CDR3. The CDR3 reads CASSQVGAGAYGYTF. In nucleotides, the CDR3 is TGTGCCAGCAGCCAGGTGGGAGCCGGGGCGTATGGCTACACCTTC. The J gene is TRBJ1-2, the V gene TRBV14; a weak D match, TRBD1 (5 bases). Trimming removed 3 bases at V and 5 bases at J, with 16 bases between. Germline V gene lookup returns CDR1 SGHDN and CDR2 FVKESK. CDR3 length: 15 residues.

The gene calls are TRBV7-6 and TRBJ2-2; 7 bases fit TRBD2. Germline values: CDR1 SGHVS, CDR2 FNYEAQ. V trimming: 1 base; J trimming: 0 bases; junction bases outside the gene matches: 5. The CDR3 runs 17 residues. CDR3 protein: CASSLGLAAANTGELFF. Written as DNA, the CDR3 is TGTGCCAGCAGCTTAGGGCTAGCGGCCGCGAACACCGGGGAGCTGTTTTTT.

DNA of the CDR3: TGTGCCAGTAAGGGGAGGGCGGCCCAGCATTTT. Its translation is CASKGRAAQHF. V usage is TRBV19 and J usage is TRBJ1-5, with D perhaps TRBD1 (5 bases). Germline V gives CDR1 LNHDA, CDR2 SQIVND (reference sequence). The ends were cut back, 7 bases at V and 11 bases at J, with 12 bases in the middle. This CDR3 contains 11 residues.

The chain recombines TRBV5-1 with TRBJ1-3, with D perhaps TRBD1 (5 bases). The germline V and J ends were trimmed by 0 bases and 0 bases, with 7 bases remaining between them. Germline V gene sequence: CDR1 SGHRS, CDR2 YFSETQ. The CDR3 totals 15 residues. The CDR3 DNA reads TGCGCCAGCAGCTTGGGACAGATCTCTGGAAACACCATATATTTT. Translated: CASSLGQISGNTIYF.

The V and J genes are TRBV6-5 and TRBJ1-5; TRBD1 might be the D (6 bases). The germline CDR1 and CDR2 sequences are MNHEY and SVGAGI. CDR3 length: 15 amino acids. V lost 5 bases, J lost 2 bases, and 13 bases lay in between. The DNA of the CDR3 is TGTGCCAGCAGTCCAGGGGTTTTGGGCAATCAGCCCCAGCATTTT. Protein sequence: CASSPGVLGNQPQHF.

This clone was recorded only once. This rearrangement joins TRBV11-2 to TRBJ2-7; a possible D gene is TRBD2 (5 bases). Trimming left V 3 bases short and J 2 bases short, with 5 bases between. Per germline, CDR1 SGHAT and CDR2 FQNNGV. CDR3 length: 12 amino acids. CDR3 DNA: TGTGCCAGCAGCTTCGGGACCTACGAGCAGTACTTC. Translation gives CASSFGTYEQYF.

J is TRBJ2-7 and V is TRBV28; 9 positions agree with TRBD1. The V and J ends lost 5 bases and 4 bases, in that order; junction bases with no gene match: 9. CDR3 size: 15 residues. CDR1 and CDR2 (germline): MDHEN, SYDVKM. CDR3 sequence reads: CASSPLTGGKYEQYF. The CDR3, as DNA: TGTGCCAGCAGTCCCCTAACAGGGGGCAAGTACGAGCAGTACTTC.

The chain is built from TRBV5-1 and TRBJ2-7, with 8 bases aligning to TRBD1. Germline V gene sequence: CDR1 SGHRS, CDR2 YFSETQ. This CDR3 spans 16 amino acids. V gave up 4 bases and J gave up 3 bases; unmatched junction bases: 12. The CDR3 region has the DNA TGCGCCAGCAGCATAGGAGACAGGGGTGGTGTCTACGAGCAGTACTTC. The encoded protein is CASSIGDRGGVYEQYF.

The chain uses TRBV19 and TRBJ1-5, with D perhaps matching TRBD1 (5 bases). Germline V gives CDR1 LNHDA, CDR2 SQIVND (reference sequence). Trimming removed 3 bases from V and 7 bases from J, with 7 bases in between. CDR3 length: 12 amino acids. The CDR3 DNA reads TGTGCCAGTAGTATGGGGCCACAGCCCCAGCATTTT. This encodes CASSMGPQPQHF.

On this clone: The sample carries other DNA sequences with the same CDR3. The chain recombines TRBV28 with TRBJ2-7; the match to TRBD2 covers 7 bases. J gave up 0 bases and V 6 bases, and 5 bases lay outside the gene matches. CDR1 MDHEN and CDR2 SYDVKM come from the germline V gene. The CDR3 is 14 amino acids. CDR3 in DNA: TGTGCCAGCAGCCGGGGAGGGAGCTCCTACGAGCAGTACTTC. This encodes CASSRGGSSYEQYF.

The chain recombines TRBV5-5 with TRBJ1-5; TRBD1 matches at 7 bases. The CDR3 sequence is 15 residues long. V trimming: 1 base; J trimming: 3 bases; junction bases outside the gene matches: 4. Germline V lookup: CDR1 SGHKS, CDR2 YYEKEE (reference sequence). CDR3 DNA: TGTGCCAGCAGCTTGTGGGACAGAGCCAATCAGCCCCAGCATTTT. Its translation: CASSLWDRANQPQHF.

The chain uses TRBV27 and TRBJ2-7; the D gene could be TRBD1 or TRBD2 (7 bases each). CDR1 and CDR2 (germline): MNHEY, SMNVEV (reference sequence). Trimming took 5 bases from V and 2 from J, leaving 13 bases between them. The CDR3 length is 14 residues. CDR3 nucleotides: TGTGCCAGCAGTCCCGGGGGGACAGCCTACGAGCAGTACTTC. Protein product: CASSPGGTAYEQYF.

V usage is TRBV7-9 and J usage is TRBJ1-1; no firm D call. The CDR3 runs to 13 residues. Germline V gene sequence: CDR1 SEHNR, CDR2 FQNEAQ (reference sequence). Trimming cost V 3 bases and J 2 bases, with 7 bases left between them. The DNA of the CDR3 is TGTGCCAGCAGCTTTATGGAAAACACTGAAGCTTTCTTT. Translating it yields CASSFMENTEAFF. The entire variable domain, with the rest obtained from reference TRBV7-9 and TRBJ1-1, is as follows: DTGVSQNPRHKITKRGQNVTFRCDPISEHNRLYWYRQTLGQGPEFLTYFQNEAQLEKSRLLSDRFSAERPKGSFSTLEIQRTEQGDSAMYLCASSFMENTEAFFGQGTRLTVV.

The rearrangement uses TRBV7-9 and TRBJ2-1; 9 bases line up with TRBD1. The CDR3 totals 15 residues. CDR1 and CDR2 from the germline V gene are SEHNR and FQNEAQ (reference sequence). V trimming: 7 bases; J trimming: 9 bases; junction bases outside the gene matches: 13. CDR3 in DNA: TGTGCCAGCACCCCCCCGGGACAGGGAGGAAGTGAGCAGTTCTTC. Amino acids: CASTPPGQGGSEQFF.

V usage is TRBV6-1 and J usage is TRBJ1-3; D not certain. The CDR3 consists of 15 residues. Trimming took 1 base from V and 0 from J, leaving 7 bases between them. Germline V lookup: CDR1 MNHNS, CDR2 SASEGT. The CDR3, as DNA: TGTGCCAGCAGTGAAGAGTCGTACTCTGGAAACACCATATATTTT. Encoded protein: CASSEESYSGNTIYF.

The J gene is TRBJ1-6, the V gene TRBV5-1, with D unclear. This CDR3 is 13 amino acids long. The V end was cut by 4 bases, the J end by 14 bases, with 16 bases between. CDR1 SGHRS and CDR2 YFSETQ come from the germline V gene. The chain's CDR3 is CASSLGSPSALHF. CDR3 in DNA: TGCGCCAGCAGCCTGGGTAGCCCCTCGGCCCTCCACTTT.

The chain has TRBV27 and TRBJ2-1, with D possibly matching TRBD1 (5 bases). This CDR3 contains 13 residues. Germline V CDR1 and CDR2: MNHEY, SMNVEV (reference sequence). V lost 7 bases and J 6 bases, leaving 13 bases between the germline ends. The chain's CDR3 is CASIGVSLNEQFF. In DNA form, the CDR3 reads TGTGCCAGCATAGGGGTATCCCTCAATGAGCAGTTCTTC.

The V and J genes are TRBV9 and TRBJ1-3; maybe TRBD1 (6 bases). V was shortened by 2 bases and J by 1 base, with 10 bases between the two germline ends. The CDR3 consists of 15 residues. Germline loops: CDR1 SGDLS, CDR2 YYNGEE. CDR3 residues: CASSVGGQSGNTIYF. In nucleotides, the CDR3 is TGTGCCAGCAGCGTCGGGGGCCAATCTGGAAACACCATATATTTT.

This chain links TRBV29-1 with TRBJ2-7, with D possibly being TRBD1 or TRBD2 (6 bases each). The germline CDR1 and CDR2 sequences are SQVTM and ANQGSEA. Deletions cut 4 bases from V and 0 bases from J, with 10 bases between. There are 13 residues in the CDR3. The CDR3 spells CSVVGGPSYEQYF. CDR3 nucleotide sequence: TGCAGCGTTGTAGGGGGGCCCTCCTACGAGCAGTACTTC.

Notes on this clone: An end of the junction differs from the germline gene, which may be a read error. The chain employs TRBV5-6 and TRBJ1-1; 7 bases fit TRBD1. This CDR3 is 14 amino acids long. Germline CDR1 SGHDT, CDR2 YYEEEE. The CDR3 region is CASSLDRRNTEAFF. CDR3 coding DNA: TGTGCCAGCAGTTTGGACAGGCGGAACACTGAAGCTTTCTTT. Full variable domain (rest looked up from reference TRBV5-6 and TRBJ1-1): DAGVTQSPTHLIKTRGQQVTLRCSPKSGHDTVSWYQQALGQGPQFIFQYYEEEERQRGNFPDRFSGHQFPNYSSELNVNALLLGDSALYLCASSLDRRNTEAFFGQGTRLTVV.